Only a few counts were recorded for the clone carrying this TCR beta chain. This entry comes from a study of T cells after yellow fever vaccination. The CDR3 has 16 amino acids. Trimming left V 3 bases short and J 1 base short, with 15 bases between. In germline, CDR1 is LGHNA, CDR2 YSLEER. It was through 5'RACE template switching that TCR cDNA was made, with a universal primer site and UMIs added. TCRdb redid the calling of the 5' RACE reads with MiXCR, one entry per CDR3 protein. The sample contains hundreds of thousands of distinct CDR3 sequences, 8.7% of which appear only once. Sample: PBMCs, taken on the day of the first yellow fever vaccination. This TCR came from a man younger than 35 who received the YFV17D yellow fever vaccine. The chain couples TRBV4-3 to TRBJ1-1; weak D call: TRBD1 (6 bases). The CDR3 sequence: CASSHPPGQPNTEAFF. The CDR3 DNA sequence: TGCGCCAGCAGCCACCCCCCAGGACAGCCGAACACTGAAGCTTTCTTT.